These 8 T cell receptor beta chains were sequenced from one sample in a study of CD8 T cells in ankylosing spondylitis (dated 2017 in TCRdb). The library relied on 5' RACE. The data were produced on an Illumina HiSeq 2500. TCRdb handled the public reads itself, with Q25 trimming in fastp and clone calling in MiXCR, and kept productive beta chains. Identical CDR3 protein sequences are pooled into one entry, listed with their most common genes and DNA. This sample comprises 150,000 or so distinct CDR3 sequences, 30% to 40% of them detected only once. The top ten clones comprise 6% of the sample. Material for sequencing was synovial fluid, either unsorted or a sorted T cell fraction (not recorded which). The source is a male donor with ankylosing spondylitis.

The table lists this clonotype with a few counts. V is TRBV29-1 and J is TRBJ2-7, with D perhaps TRBD1 or TRBD2 (5 bases each). The CDR3 is made up of 10 amino acids. Germline V gene data show CDR1 as SQVTM and CDR2 as ANQGSEA. Trimming stripped 6 bases from V and 6 bases from J, with 9 bases between. CDR3 loop: CSVGTIEQYF. For the CDR3, the DNA is TGCAGCGTCGGGACCATCGAGCAGTACTTC.

V is TRBV4-3 and J is TRBJ1-4, with D perhaps matching TRBD1 (5 bases). The CDR3 consists of 14 residues. Between the trimmed V and J ends, which lost 4 bases and 7 bases, there was a span of 13 bases. Germline V gene data show CDR1 as LGHNA and CDR2 as YSLEER. The CDR3 DNA follows: TGCGCCAGCAGCCGCCTCCGGGACGGTGAAAAACTGTTTTTT. The encoded protein is CASSRLRDGEKLFF.

Remarks on this clonotype: With a much larger clone just one base away, this may be a read error. CDR3 region: CCASVGLGYGSNQPQHF. The CDR3 DNA reads as TGCTGTGCTAGTGTAGGCTTAGGGTATGGGAGCAATCAGCCCCAGCATTTT. The V and J genes are TRBV20-1 and TRBJ1-5; D unresolved. Per germline, CDR1 DFQATT and CDR2 SNEGSKA (reference sequence). This CDR3 is built from 17 residues.

A few counts support this clonotype. This sequence joins TRBV12-3 or TRBV12-4 and TRBJ1-1; the D gene is possibly TRBD1 (5 bases). V dropped 2 bases and J dropped 1 base, with 8 bases sitting between them. This CDR3 contains 14 residues. The DNA for the CDR3 is TGTGCCAGCAGTTTAATGGGACCGAACACTGAAGCTTTCTTT. This translates into CASSLMGPNTEAFF.

The rearrangement joins TRBV10-3 to TRBJ2-7; 7 bases line up with TRBD2. The CDR3 contains 16 residues. Trimming at V came to 0 bases and at J to 3 bases, leaving 8 bases not matched to a gene. Germline CDR1 ENHRY, CDR2 SYGVKD. The DNA for the CDR3 is TGTGCCATCAGTGAGTCGGCAGGGCTAGCGGACTACGAGCAGTACTTC. Amino acids: CAISESAGLADYEQYF.

The V gene is TRBV20-1, the J gene TRBJ1-2; 7 positions agree with TRBD1. Germline trimming cut 6 bases from V and 1 base from J; bases unmatched to any gene: 5. Germline V gene sequence: CDR1 DFQATT, CDR2 SNEGSKA (reference sequence). This CDR3 is 13 amino acids long. The CDR3 here is CSAPRGDNYGYTF. CDR3 sequence (DNA): TGCAGTGCCCCCAGGGGGGATAACTATGGCTACACCTTC.

The sample holds a few counts of this clonotype. This rearrangement joins TRBV5-1 to TRBJ1-2, with 9 positions matching TRBD1. V trimming: 4 bases; J trimming: 4 bases; junction bases outside the gene matches: 5. This CDR3 is built from 14 residues. Germline V gene sequence: CDR1 SGHRS, CDR2 YFSETQ. The CDR3 sequence: CASSDGQGPYGYTF. CDR3 DNA sequence: TGCGCCAGCAGCGACGGACAGGGGCCCTATGGCTACACCTTC.

This clonotype was observed a few times. The V gene is TRBV20-1, the J gene TRBJ1-1; possible D gene TRBD1, 5 bases. Trimming took 5 bases from V and 4 from J, leaving 11 bases between them. From germline, CDR1 is DFQATT and CDR2 SNEGSKA (reference sequence). This CDR3 spans 12 amino acids. The CDR3 bases are TGCAGTGCTCCCACAGGTTCCACTGAAGCTTTCTTT. Encoded protein: CSAPTGSTEAFF.